This TCR beta chain was profiled in a study of shared clonotypes between healthy human individuals. CDR1 and CDR2 (germline): SGHAT, FQNNGV. Trimming pared 4 bases from V and 3 bases from J, leaving 16 bases between. The CDR3 sequence is 15 residues long. About this clone: The antigen remains undetermined.

Study observations and caveats: Clonotype sharing across a few donors was observed for about 4.8% of naive CD4 clonotypes. Clonotypes which were not shared had lower generation probabilities than clonotypes that all four donors shared.

As handled by the study authors: Junction-only immunoSEQ sequences carried no quality scores, so filtering differed. The method was immunoSEQ multiplex PCR; TCRdb's version includes in-frame clones alone and lacks a portion of them. V, J and clone size are taken as reported in that table, and D and trimming were inferred from the DNA itself. The sample shows about 1.5 million clones, roughly 98% of them seen only once. The chain uses TRBV11-2 and TRBJ2-7; a weak D match, TRBD1 (5 bases). The sequence derives from a man aged 25-45 years in good health. The sequencing sample was made of naive CD4+ T cells sorted from blood. This sample's subset: CD45RA+ positively selected. The CDR3 protein is CASSSLQGLLYEQYF. The CDR3 DNA reads TGTGCCAGCAGCTCACTCCAGGGCCTCCTCTACGAGCAGTACTTC.